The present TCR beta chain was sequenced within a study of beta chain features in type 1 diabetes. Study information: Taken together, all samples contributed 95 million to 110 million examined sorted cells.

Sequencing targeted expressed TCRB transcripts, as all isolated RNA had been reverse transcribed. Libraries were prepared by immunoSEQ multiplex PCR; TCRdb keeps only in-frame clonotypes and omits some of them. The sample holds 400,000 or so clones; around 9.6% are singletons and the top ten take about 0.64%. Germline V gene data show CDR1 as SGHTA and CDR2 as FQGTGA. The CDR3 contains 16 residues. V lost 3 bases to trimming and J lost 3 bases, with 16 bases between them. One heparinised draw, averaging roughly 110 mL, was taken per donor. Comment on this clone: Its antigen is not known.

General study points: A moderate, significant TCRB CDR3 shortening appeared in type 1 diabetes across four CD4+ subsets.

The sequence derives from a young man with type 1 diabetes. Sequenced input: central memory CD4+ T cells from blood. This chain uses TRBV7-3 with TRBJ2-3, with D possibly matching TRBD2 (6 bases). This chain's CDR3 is CASSLGRDFLTDTQYF. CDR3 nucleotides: TGTGCCAGCAGCTTGGGCCGGGACTTCCTAACAGATACGCAGTATTTT.